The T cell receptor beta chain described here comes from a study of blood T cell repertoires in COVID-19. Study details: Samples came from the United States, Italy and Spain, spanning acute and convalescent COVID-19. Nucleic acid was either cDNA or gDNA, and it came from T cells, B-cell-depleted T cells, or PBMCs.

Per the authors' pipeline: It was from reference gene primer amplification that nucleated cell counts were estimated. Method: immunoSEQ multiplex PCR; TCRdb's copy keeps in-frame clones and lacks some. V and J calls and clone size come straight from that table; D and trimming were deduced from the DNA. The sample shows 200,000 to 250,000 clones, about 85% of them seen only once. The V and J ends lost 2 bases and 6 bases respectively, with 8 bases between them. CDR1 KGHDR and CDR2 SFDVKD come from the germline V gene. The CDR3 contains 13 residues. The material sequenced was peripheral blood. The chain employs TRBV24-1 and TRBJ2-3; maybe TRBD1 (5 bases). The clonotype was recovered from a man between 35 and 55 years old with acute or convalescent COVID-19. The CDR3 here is CATSDSRADTQYF. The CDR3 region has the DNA TGTGCCACCAGTGATTCCAGGGCCGATACGCAGTATTTT.